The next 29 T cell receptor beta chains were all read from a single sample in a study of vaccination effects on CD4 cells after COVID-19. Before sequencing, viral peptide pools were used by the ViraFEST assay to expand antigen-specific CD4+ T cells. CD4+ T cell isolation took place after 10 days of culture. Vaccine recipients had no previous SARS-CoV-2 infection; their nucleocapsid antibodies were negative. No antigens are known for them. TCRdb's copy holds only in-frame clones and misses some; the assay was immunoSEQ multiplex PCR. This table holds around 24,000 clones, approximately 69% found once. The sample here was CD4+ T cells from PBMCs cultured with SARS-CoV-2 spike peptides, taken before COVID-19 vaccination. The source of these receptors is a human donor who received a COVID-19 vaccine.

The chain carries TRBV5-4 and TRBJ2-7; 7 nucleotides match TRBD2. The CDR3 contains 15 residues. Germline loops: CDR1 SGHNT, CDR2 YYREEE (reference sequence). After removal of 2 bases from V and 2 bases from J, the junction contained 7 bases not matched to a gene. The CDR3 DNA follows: TGTGCCAGCAGCTTTTACGGGGGGAATACCTACGAGCAGTACTTC. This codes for CASSFYGGNTYEQYF.

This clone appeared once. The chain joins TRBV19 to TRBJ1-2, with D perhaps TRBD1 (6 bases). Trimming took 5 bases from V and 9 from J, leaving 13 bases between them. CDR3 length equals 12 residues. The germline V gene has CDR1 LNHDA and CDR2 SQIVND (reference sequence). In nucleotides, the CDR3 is TGTGCCAGTAGTGCAGACAGGTATCGCTACACCTTC. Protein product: CASSADRYRYTF.

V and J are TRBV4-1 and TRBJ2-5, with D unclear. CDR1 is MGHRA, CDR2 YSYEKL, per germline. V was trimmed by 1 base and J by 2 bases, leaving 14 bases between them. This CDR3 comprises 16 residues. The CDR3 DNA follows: TGCGCCAGCAGCCAAGCTTCGAGACTCGGGCAAGAGACCCAGTACTTC. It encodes CASSQASRLGQETQYF.

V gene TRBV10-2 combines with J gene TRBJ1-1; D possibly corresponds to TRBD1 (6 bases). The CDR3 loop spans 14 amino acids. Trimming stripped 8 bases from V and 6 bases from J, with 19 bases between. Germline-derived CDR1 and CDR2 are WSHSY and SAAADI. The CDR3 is CASGGTQAASEAFF. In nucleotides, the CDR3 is TGCGCCAGCGGAGGGACACAGGCTGCTTCTGAAGCTTTCTTT.

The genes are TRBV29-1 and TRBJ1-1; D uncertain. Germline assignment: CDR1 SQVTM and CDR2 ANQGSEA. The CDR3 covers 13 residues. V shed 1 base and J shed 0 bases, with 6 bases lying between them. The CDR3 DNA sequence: TGCAGCGTTGAAGTCTCTATGAACACTGAAGCTTTCTTT. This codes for CSVEVSMNTEAFF.

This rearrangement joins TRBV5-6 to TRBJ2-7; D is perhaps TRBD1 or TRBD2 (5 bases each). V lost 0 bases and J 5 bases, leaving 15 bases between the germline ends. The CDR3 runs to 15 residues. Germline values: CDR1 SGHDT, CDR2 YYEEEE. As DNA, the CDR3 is TGTGCCAGCAGCTTGGGGGGGAGAGTGATCCACGAGCAGTACTTC. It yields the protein CASSLGGRVIHEQYF.

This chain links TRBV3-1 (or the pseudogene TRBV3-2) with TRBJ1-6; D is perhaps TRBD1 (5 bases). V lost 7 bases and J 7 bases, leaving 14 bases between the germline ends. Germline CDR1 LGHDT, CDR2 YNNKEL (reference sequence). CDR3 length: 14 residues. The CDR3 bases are TGTGCCAGCACCCGAGAGGGGAAGAATTCACCCCTCCACTTT. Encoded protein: CASTREGKNSPLHF.

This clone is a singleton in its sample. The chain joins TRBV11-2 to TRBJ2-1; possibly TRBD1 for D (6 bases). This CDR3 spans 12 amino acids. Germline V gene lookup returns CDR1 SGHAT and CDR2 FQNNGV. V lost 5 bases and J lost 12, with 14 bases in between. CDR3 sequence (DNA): TGTGCCAGCAGCCTCCCGCTGGGGGCGCAGTTCTTC. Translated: CASSLPLGAQFF.

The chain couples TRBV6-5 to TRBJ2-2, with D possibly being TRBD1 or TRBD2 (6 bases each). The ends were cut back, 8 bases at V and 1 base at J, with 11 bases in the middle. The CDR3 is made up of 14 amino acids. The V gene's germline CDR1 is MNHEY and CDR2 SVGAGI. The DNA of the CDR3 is TGTGCCAGCGGCGGGACACAGAACACCGGGGAGCTGTTTTTT. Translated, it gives CASGGTQNTGELFF.

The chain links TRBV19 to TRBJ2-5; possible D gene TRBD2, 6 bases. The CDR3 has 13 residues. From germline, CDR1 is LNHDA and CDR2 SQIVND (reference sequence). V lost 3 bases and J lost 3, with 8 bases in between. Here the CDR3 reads CASSIWGEETQYF. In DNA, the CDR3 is TGTGCCAGTAGTATTTGGGGGGAAGAGACCCAGTACTTC.

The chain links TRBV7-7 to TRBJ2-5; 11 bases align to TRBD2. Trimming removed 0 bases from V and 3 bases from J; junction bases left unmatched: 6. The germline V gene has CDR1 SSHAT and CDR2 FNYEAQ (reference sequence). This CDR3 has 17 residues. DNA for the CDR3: TGTGCCAGCAGCTTAGCCGGGATAGCGGGGGGGGAAGAGACCCAGTACTTC. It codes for CASSLAGIAGGEETQYF.

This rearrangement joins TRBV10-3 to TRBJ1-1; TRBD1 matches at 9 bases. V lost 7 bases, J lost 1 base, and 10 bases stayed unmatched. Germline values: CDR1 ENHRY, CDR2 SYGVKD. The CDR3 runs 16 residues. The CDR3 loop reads CAITDRKGQGNTEAFF. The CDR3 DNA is TGTGCCATCACTGATAGAAAGGGACAGGGGAACACTGAAGCTTTCTTT.

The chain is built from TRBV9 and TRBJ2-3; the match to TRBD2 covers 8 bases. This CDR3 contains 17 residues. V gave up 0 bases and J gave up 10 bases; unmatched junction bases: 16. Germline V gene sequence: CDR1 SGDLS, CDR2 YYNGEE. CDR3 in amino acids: CASSVELGRETWKAQYF. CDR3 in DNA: TGTGCCAGCAGCGTAGAGCTCGGGAGGGAAACATGGAAGGCGCAGTATTTT.

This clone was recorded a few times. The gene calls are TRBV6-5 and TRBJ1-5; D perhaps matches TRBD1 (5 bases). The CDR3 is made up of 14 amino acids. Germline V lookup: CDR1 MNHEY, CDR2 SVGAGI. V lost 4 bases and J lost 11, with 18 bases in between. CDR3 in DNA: TGTGCCAGCAGTTCTAACTTCTGGACGGGGGCCCAGCATTTT. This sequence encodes CASSSNFWTGAQHF.

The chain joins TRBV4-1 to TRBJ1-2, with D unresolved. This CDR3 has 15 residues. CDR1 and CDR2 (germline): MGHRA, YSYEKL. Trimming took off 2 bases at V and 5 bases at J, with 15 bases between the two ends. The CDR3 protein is CASSQLTQGIYGYTF. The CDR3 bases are TGCGCCAGCAGCCAACTCACCCAAGGGATTTATGGCTACACCTTC.

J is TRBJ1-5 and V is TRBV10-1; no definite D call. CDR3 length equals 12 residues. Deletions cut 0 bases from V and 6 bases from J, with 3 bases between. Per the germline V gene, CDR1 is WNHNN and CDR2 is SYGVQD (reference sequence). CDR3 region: CASSESGQPQHF. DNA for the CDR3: TGCGCCAGCAGTGAGTCGGGTCAGCCCCAGCATTTT.

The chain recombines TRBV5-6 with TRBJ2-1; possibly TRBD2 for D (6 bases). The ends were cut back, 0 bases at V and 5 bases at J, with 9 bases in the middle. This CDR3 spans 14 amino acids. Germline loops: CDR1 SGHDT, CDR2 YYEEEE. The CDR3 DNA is TGTGCCAGCAGCTTGGTGGACTATAACAATGAGCAGTTCTTC. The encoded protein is CASSLVDYNNEQFF.

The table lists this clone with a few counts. The CDR3 is CASSLGGREDSPLHF. The DNA for the CDR3 is TGTGCCAGCAGCTTAGGCGGCAGGGAGGACTCACCCCTCCACTTT. The genes are TRBV7-9 and TRBJ1-6; perhaps TRBD1 as D (5 bases). The V end was cut by 1 base, the J end by 10 bases, with 14 bases between. The CDR3 extends over 15 amino acids. CDR1 and CDR2 from the germline V gene are SEHNR and FQNEAQ (reference sequence).

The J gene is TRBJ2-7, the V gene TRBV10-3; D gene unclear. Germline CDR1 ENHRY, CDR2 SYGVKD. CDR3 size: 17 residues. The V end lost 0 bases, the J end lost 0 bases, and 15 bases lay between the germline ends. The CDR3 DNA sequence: TGTGCCATCAGTGAGTCTGGAGTCAGAAAAATCTCCTACGAGCAGTACTTC. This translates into CAISESGVRKISYEQYF.

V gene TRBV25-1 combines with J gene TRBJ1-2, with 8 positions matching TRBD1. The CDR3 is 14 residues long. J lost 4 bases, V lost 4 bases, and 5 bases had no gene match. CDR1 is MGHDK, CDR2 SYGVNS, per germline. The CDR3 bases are TGTGCCAGCAGTGCGACAGGGGACGTCTATGGCTACACCTTC. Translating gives CASSATGDVYGYTF.

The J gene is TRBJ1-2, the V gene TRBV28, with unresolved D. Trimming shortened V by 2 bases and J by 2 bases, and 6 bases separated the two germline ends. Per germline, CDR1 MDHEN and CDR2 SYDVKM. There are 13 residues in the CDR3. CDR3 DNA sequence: TGTGCCAGCAGTTTACGAAGAAACTATGGCTACACCTTC. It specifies CASSLRRNYGYTF.

CDR3 sequence reads: CASSLGNRATNEKLFF. The DNA of the CDR3 is TGCGCCAGCAGCTTGGGTAACAGGGCAACTAATGAAAAACTGTTTTTT. The V call is TRBV5-1, the J call TRBJ1-4; TRBD1 is a possible D gene (6 bases). Germline lookup yields CDR1 SGHRS and CDR2 YFSETQ. V shed 0 bases and J shed 0 bases, with 9 bases lying between them. The CDR3 sequence is 16 residues long.

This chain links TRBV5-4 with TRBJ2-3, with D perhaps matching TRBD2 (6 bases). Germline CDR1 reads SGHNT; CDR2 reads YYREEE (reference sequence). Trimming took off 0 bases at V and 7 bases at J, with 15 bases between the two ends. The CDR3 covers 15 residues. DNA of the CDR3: TGTGCCAGCAGCTTGGAGGGAGGAGCCTCCAATACGCAGTATTTT. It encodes CASSLEGGASNTQYF.

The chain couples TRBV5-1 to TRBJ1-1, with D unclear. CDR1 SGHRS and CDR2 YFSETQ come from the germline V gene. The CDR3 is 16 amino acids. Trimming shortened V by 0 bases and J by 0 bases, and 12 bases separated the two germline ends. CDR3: CASSLEQLSMNTEAFF. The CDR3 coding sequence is TGCGCCAGCAGCTTGGAACAGCTATCTATGAACACTGAAGCTTTCTTT. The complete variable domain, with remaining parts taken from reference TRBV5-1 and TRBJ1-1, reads KAGVTQTPRYLIKTRGQQVTLSCSPISGHRSVSWYQQTPGQGLQFLFEYFSETQRNKGNFPGRFSGRQFSNSRSEMNVSTLELGDSALYLCASSLEQLSMNTEAFFGQGTRLTVV.

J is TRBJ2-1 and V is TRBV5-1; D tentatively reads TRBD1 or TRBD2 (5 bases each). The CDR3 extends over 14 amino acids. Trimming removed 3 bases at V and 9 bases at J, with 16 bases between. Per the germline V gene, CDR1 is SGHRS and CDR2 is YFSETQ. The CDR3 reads CASSSEEGLGEQFF. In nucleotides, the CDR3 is TGCGCCAGCAGCTCAGAAGAGGGGCTCGGTGAGCAGTTCTTC.

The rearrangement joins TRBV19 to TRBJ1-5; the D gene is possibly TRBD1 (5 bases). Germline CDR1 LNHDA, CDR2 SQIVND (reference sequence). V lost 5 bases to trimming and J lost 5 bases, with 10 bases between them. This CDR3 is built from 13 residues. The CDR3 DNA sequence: TGTGCCAGTAGTGTGTGGGGGGATCAGCCCCAGCATTTT. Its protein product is CASSVWGDQPQHF.

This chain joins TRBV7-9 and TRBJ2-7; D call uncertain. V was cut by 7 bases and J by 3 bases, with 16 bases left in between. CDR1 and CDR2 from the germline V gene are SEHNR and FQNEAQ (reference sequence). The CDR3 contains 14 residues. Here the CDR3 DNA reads TGTGCCAGCATTTCCTACCCCGATCACTACGAGCAGTACTTC. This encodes CASISYPDHYEQYF.

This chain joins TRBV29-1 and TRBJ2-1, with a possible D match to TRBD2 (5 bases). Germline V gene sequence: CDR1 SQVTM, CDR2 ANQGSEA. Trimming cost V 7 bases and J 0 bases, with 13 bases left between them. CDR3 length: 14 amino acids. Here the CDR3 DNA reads TGCAGCGGGGTACTAGAGAGCTCCTACAATGAGCAGTTCTTC. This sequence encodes CSGVLESSYNEQFF.

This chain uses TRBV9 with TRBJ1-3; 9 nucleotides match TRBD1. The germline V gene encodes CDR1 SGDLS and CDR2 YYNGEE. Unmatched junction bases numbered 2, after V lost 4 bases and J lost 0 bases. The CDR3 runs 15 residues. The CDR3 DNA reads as TGTGCCAGCAGCAAGACAGGGGGCTCTGGAAACACCATATATTTT. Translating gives CASSKTGGSGNTIYF.